The 28 T cell receptor beta chains below all came from one sample that was sequenced in a study of OX40 agonist ivuxolimab in advanced cancers. The library was built by means of the immunoSEQ multiplex PCR assay. TCRdb holds this immuneACCESS table with in-frame rearrangements only. Some clones are missing; in checked studies, unresolved V genes explain under half, and the rest has no known cause. For this sample there are roughly 47,000 clones; about 90% appear just once. The ten largest clonotypes hold 12% of the sample. Here the sequenced sample was CD4+ or CD8+ T cells sorted from blood, taken in a trial of the OX40 agonist ivuxolimab. The receptors were gathered from an adult with an advanced solid tumor such as melanoma, head and neck, liver or kidney cancer.

The chain recombines TRBV7-6 with TRBJ2-2; D call uncertain. CDR1 SGHVS and CDR2 FNYEAQ come from the germline V gene. CDR3 size: 15 residues. The V end was cut by 1 base, the J end by 1 base, with 7 bases between. CDR3 in DNA: TGTGCCAGCAGCTTAGTAGGCAGGAACACCGGGGAGCTGTTTTTT. It specifies CASSLVGRNTGELFF. The variable domain in full, with the rest retrieved from reference TRBV7-6 and TRBJ2-2, is GAGVSQSPRYKVTKRGQDVALRCDPISGHVSLYWYRQALGQGPEFLTYFNYEAQQDKSGLPNDRFSAERPEGSISTLTIQRTEQRDSAMYRCASSLVGRNTGELFFGEGSRLTVL.

V gene TRBV30 combines with J gene TRBJ2-7, with 11 positions matching TRBD2. From germline, CDR1 is GTSNPN and CDR2 SVGIG (reference sequence). The CDR3 totals 13 residues. Unmatched junction bases numbered 4, after V lost 5 bases and J lost 4 bases. In nucleotides, the CDR3 is TGTGCCTGGCGACTAGCGGGGCGGTACGAGCAGTACTTC. Protein sequence: CAWRLAGRYEQYF.

V usage is TRBV7-9 and J usage is TRBJ2-7; a weak D match, TRBD2 (6 bases). V was pared by 5 bases and J by 0 bases, with 20 bases between. Germline values: CDR1 SEHNR, CDR2 FQNEAQ (reference sequence). This CDR3 is built from 17 residues. CDR3 coding DNA: TGTGCCAGCAGCCTGCTTACGGGGGACCTAAGCTCCTACGAGCAGTACTTC. Translation gives CASSLLTGDLSSYEQYF.

This clone has more than one count but fewer than ten. V gene TRBV6-1 combines with J gene TRBJ1-5; D is ambiguous. This CDR3 is 15 amino acids long. Germline assignment: CDR1 MNHNS and CDR2 SASEGT. Trimming stripped 0 bases from V and 4 bases from J, with 10 bases between. CDR3 DNA: TGTGCCAGCAGTGAAGCGCTGGGGTATAATCAGCCCCAGCATTTT. It translates to CASSEALGYNQPQHF.

This rearrangement joins TRBV7-6 to TRBJ1-4; no clear D gene. The V and J ends lost 1 base and 8 bases respectively, with 5 bases between them. The CDR3 extends over 12 amino acids. The germline V gene has CDR1 SGHVS and CDR2 FNYEAQ. CDR3 nucleotides: TGTGCCAGCAGCTTAGGAGAAGAAAAACTGTTTTTT. This encodes CASSLGEEKLFF.

The J gene is TRBJ1-2, the V gene TRBV30, with D perhaps matching TRBD1 (5 bases). The CDR3 has 14 amino acids. CDR1 is GTSNPN, CDR2 SVGIG, per germline (reference sequence). Between the trimmed V and J ends, which lost 5 bases and 3 bases, there was a span of 16 bases. DNA of the CDR3: TGTGCCTGGGTGGACGGGGAGGGGTACTATGGCTACACCTTC. Encoded protein: CAWVDGEGYYGYTF. Full variable domain (rest looked up from reference TRBV30 and TRBJ1-2): SQTIHQWPATLVQPVGSPLSLECTVEGTSNPNLYWYRQAAGRGLQLLFYSVGIGQISSEVPQNLSASRPQDRQFILSSKKLLLSDSGFYLCAWVDGEGYYGYTFGSGTRLTVV.

The chain joins TRBV4-1 to TRBJ2-3; D may be TRBD2 (5 bases). In germline, CDR1 is MGHRA, CDR2 YSYEKL. Trimming pared 0 bases from V and 2 bases from J, leaving 15 bases between. CDR3 length: 17 residues. The CDR3 spells CASSQERFGKVTDTQYF. The DNA for the CDR3 is TGCGCCAGCAGCCAAGAGCGATTCGGGAAAGTCACAGATACGCAGTATTTT.

This chain connects TRBV21-1 to TRBJ1-6. TRBV21-1 is labeled a pseudogene. This CDR3 contains 14 residues. CDR3 coding DNA: TGTGCCAGCGTAGGATGTTCCTATAATTCACCCCTCCACTTT. Encoded protein: CASVGCSYNSPLHF.

This clone appeared once. In the same sample, other DNA sequences code for this CDR3. This sequence joins TRBV15 and TRBJ1-2; D ambiguous. CDR1 is LNHNV and CDR2 is YYDKDF in the germline V gene (reference sequence). V was shortened by 1 base and J by 8 bases, with 20 bases between the two germline ends. The CDR3 loop spans 16 amino acids. CDR3: CATSRAILSGRGGYTF. The CDR3 nucleotides are TGTGCCACCAGCAGAGCCATCCTTAGCGGCCGCGGCGGCTACACCTTC. The entire variable domain, with the rest obtained from reference TRBV15 and TRBJ1-2, is as follows: DAMVIQNPRYQVTQFGKPVTLSCSQTLNHNVMYWYQQKSSQAPKLLFHYYDKDFNNEADTPDNFQSRRPNTSFCFLDIRSPGLGDTAMYLCATSRAILSGRGGYTFGSGTRLTVV.

The gene calls are TRBV5-4 and TRBJ2-7; 9 bases line up with TRBD1. CDR3 size: 12 residues. Germline V gene sequence: CDR1 SGHNT, CDR2 YYREEE (reference sequence). Trimming removed 3 bases from V and 6 bases from J; junction bases left unmatched: 1. The CDR3 spells CASSWGQGEQYF. The CDR3 nucleotides read TGTGCCAGCAGCTGGGGACAGGGCGAGCAGTACTTC.

The V call is TRBV5-1, the J call TRBJ2-5, with D maybe TRBD2 (5 bases). Trimming shortened V by 5 bases and J by 1 base, and 12 bases separated the two germline ends. CDR3 size: 14 residues. Germline values: CDR1 SGHRS, CDR2 YFSETQ. The CDR3 region is CASRSGVIQETQYF. CDR3 nucleotide sequence: TGCGCCAGCAGAAGCGGCGTGATCCAAGAGACCCAGTACTTC.

CDR3 in amino acids: CASSPGVLGVEQYF. The CDR3 DNA is TGTGCCAGCAGCCCGGGGGTACTAGGGGTCGAGCAGTACTTC. The chain is built from TRBV6-5 and TRBJ2-7, with D possibly TRBD2 on 6 matching bases. This CDR3 is built from 14 residues. V was trimmed by 6 bases and J by 6 bases, leaving 18 bases between them. Germline V lookup: CDR1 MNHEY, CDR2 SVGAGI.

J is TRBJ1-5 and V is TRBV19; no clear D gene. Per the germline V gene, CDR1 is LNHDA and CDR2 is SQIVND (reference sequence). The CDR3 loop spans 15 amino acids. The V end was cut by 3 bases, the J end by 8 bases, with 17 bases between. The CDR3 loop reads CASSIGNSGWEPQHF. Here the CDR3 DNA reads TGTGCCAGTAGTATCGGTAACTCAGGCTGGGAGCCCCAGCATTTT.

The V and J genes are TRBV23-1 and TRBJ1-5, with TRBD1 as a possible D gene (5 bases). TRBV23-1 is designated an ORF whose function remains uncertain. V was pared by 0 bases and J by 3 bases, with 12 bases between. This CDR3 contains 16 residues. The DNA for the CDR3 is TGCGCCAGCAGTCAATCACCGGGACGGTTCAATCAGCCCCAGCATTTT. Translated, it gives CASSQSPGRFNQPQHF.

This clone was seen only once. The chain links TRBV11-2 to TRBJ2-7, with D possibly being TRBD1 (6 bases). CDR1 and CDR2 (germline): SGHAT, FQNNGV. V was pared by 5 bases and J by 0 bases, with 11 bases between. This CDR3 has 14 amino acids. CDR3 nucleotide sequence: TGTGCCAGCAGCCCTAGGACAGTCTCCTACGAGCAGTACTTC. Protein product: CASSPRTVSYEQYF.

The chain couples TRBV5-4 to TRBJ1-1, with D possibly matching TRBD1 (5 bases). This CDR3 has 15 amino acids. The V gene's germline CDR1 is SGHNT and CDR2 YYREEE (reference sequence). V was trimmed by 4 bases and J by 1 base, leaving 14 bases between them. Here the CDR3 DNA reads TGTGCCAGCAGCCGGTCGGCAGGGACGAACACTGAAGCTTTCTTT. Protein sequence: CASSRSAGTNTEAFF.

This clone was observed a few times. V usage is TRBV5-4 and J usage is TRBJ2-3; possibly TRBD1 for D (6 bases). CDR3 size: 13 residues. Germline V CDR1 and CDR2: SGHNT, YYREEE (reference sequence). V dropped 5 bases and J dropped 4 bases, with 11 bases sitting between them. CDR3 region: CASRGDIPDTQYF. The DNA of the CDR3 is TGTGCCAGCAGGGGGGACATCCCAGATACGCAGTATTTT. Full variable domain (remainder filled in from reference TRBV5-4 and TRBJ2-3): ETGVTQSPTHLIKTRGQQVTLRCSSQSGHNTVSWYQQALGQGPQFIFQYYREEENGRGNFPPRFSGLQFPNYSSELNVNALELDDSALYLCASRGDIPDTQYFGPGTRLTVL.

The chain carries TRBV6-5 and TRBJ1-2, with D tentatively TRBD1 (6 bases). The CDR3 is 16 residues long. The V end lost 2 bases, the J end lost 4 bases, and 17 bases lay between the germline ends. Germline lookup yields CDR1 MNHEY and CDR2 SVGAGI. In DNA form, the CDR3 reads TGTGCCAGCAGTTACGTCAGGGGCGGAGGGATCTATGGCTACACCTTC. Protein product: CASSYVRGGGIYGYTF.

J is TRBJ1-1 and V is TRBV9, with 10 bases matching TRBD1. CDR1 is SGDLS, CDR2 YYNGEE, per germline. The junction had 7 bases not matched to a gene; V was cut back by 0 bases and J by 5 bases. CDR3 length: 16 residues. DNA of the CDR3: TGTGCCAGCAGCGTAGGGGACAGGGGAGGAAGGACTGAAGCTTTCTTT. Protein product: CASSVGDRGGRTEAFF.

The V call is TRBV5-5, the J call TRBJ1-4; D unresolved. V dropped 4 bases and J dropped 0 bases, with 10 bases sitting between them. The CDR3 spans 15 residues. Germline assignment: CDR1 SGHKS and CDR2 YYEKEE (reference sequence). CDR3 region: CASSEYIATNEKLFF. The CDR3 nucleotides are TGTGCCAGCAGCGAATATATCGCAACTAATGAAAAACTGTTTTTT. Filled out from reference TRBV5-5 and TRBJ1-4, the complete variable domain reads DAGVTQSPTHLIKTRGQQVTLRCSPISGHKSVSWYQQVLGQGPQFIFQYYEKEERGRGNFPDRFSARQFPNYSSELNVNALLLGDSALYLCASSEYIATNEKLFFGSGTQLSVL.

This chain joins TRBV5-4 and TRBJ2-2, with D perhaps matching TRBD1 or TRBD2 (5 bases each). The germline V gene has CDR1 SGHNT and CDR2 YYREEE (reference sequence). The V gene lost 0 bases and the J gene lost 6 bases, with 9 bases spanning the gap. This CDR3 has 14 amino acids. The CDR3 here is CASSLGWGSGELFF. The CDR3 DNA sequence: TGTGCCAGCAGCTTGGGGTGGGGGTCCGGGGAGCTGTTTTTT.

CDR3 region: CASSQSAGGSYYEQYF. The CDR3 DNA is TGCGCCAGCAGCCAATCCGCTGGGGGGAGCTACTACGAGCAGTACTTC. The V gene is TRBV4-1, the J gene TRBJ2-7; TRBD2 might be the D (6 bases). Germline V gene lookup returns CDR1 MGHRA and CDR2 YSYEKL. With 2 bases removed from V and 3 bases from J, the gap between germline ends came to 17 bases. This CDR3 is built from 16 residues.

The gene calls are TRBV7-3 and TRBJ2-1; no clear D. The CDR3 has 14 amino acids. Trimming took off 4 bases at V and 5 bases at J, with 12 bases between the two ends. CDR1 and CDR2 (germline): SGHTA, FQGTGA. CDR3 sequence reads: CASSSFNTDNEQFF. The CDR3, as DNA: TGTGCCAGCAGCTCGTTCAATACAGACAATGAGCAGTTCTTC.

This clone was detected only once. J is TRBJ2-3 and V is TRBV10-3; either TRBD1 or TRBD2 may supply D (5 bases each). Germline-derived CDR1 and CDR2 are ENHRY and SYGVKD. This CDR3 is 14 amino acids long. The V end lost 7 bases, the J end lost 4 bases, and 15 bases lay between the germline ends. The CDR3 region is CAINDLLGADTQYF. In DNA, the CDR3 is TGTGCCATCAATGACTTATTGGGGGCAGATACGCAGTATTTT.

This clone was seen a few times. The chain is built from TRBV6-5 and TRBJ2-7; 7 bases fit TRBD1. After removal of 4 bases from V and 2 bases from J, the junction contained 8 bases not matched to a gene. The CDR3 spans 15 residues. The germline V gene has CDR1 MNHEY and CDR2 SVGAGI. The CDR3 is CASSSTGANPYEQYF. Here the CDR3 DNA reads TGTGCCAGCAGTTCAACAGGGGCGAATCCCTACGAGCAGTACTTC.

The gene calls are TRBV11-2 and TRBJ2-3; the match to TRBD2 covers 9 bases. CDR1 is SGHAT, CDR2 FQNNGV, per germline. V shed 8 bases and J 4 bases; nucleotides not matched to a gene: 16. The CDR3 loop spans 17 amino acids. The CDR3: CASPGTLKRGAPDTQYF. CDR3 bases: TGTGCCAGCCCGGGGACTTTAAAGCGGGGGGCCCCAGATACGCAGTATTTT.

The rearrangement links TRBV5-6 to TRBJ2-7; 9 bases match TRBD2. The V segment lost 3 bases and the J segment 3 bases; nucleotides outside the gene matches: 4. The germline CDR1 and CDR2 sequences are SGHDT and YYEEEE. This CDR3 region has 14 residues. In DNA form, the CDR3 reads TGTGCCAGCAGCTCCGGGACTAGCCTCTACGAGCAGTACTTC. Translated, it gives CASSSGTSLYEQYF.

This clone was counted a single time. The V and J genes are TRBV11-2 and TRBJ1-2; TRBD1 agrees at 7 bases. The germline V gene encodes CDR1 SGHAT and CDR2 FQNNGV. The CDR3 extends over 13 amino acids. V trimming: 1 base; J trimming: 6 bases; junction bases outside the gene matches: 2. The CDR3 loop reads CASSLGTGDGYTF. CDR3 DNA: TGTGCCAGCAGCTTAGGTACAGGGGATGGCTACACCTTC.